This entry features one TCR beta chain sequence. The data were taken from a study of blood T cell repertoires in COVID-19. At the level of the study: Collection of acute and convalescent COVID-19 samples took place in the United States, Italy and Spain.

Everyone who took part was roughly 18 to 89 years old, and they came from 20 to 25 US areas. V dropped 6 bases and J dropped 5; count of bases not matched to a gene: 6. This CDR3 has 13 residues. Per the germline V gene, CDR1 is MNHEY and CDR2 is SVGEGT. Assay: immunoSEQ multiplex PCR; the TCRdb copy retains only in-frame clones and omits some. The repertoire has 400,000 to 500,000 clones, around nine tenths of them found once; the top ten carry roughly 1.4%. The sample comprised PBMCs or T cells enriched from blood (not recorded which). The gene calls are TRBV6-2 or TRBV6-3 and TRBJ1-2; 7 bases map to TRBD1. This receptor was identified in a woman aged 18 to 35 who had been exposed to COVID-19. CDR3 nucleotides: TGTGCCAGCAGCTTGACAGGGACGTATGGCTACACCTTC. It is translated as CASSLTGTYGYTF.